The present entry profiles one T cell receptor beta chain with its context. Its antigen is still unknown. Profiles of TCR beta VDJ and CDR3 were generated from a genomic DNA template. TCRdb reprocessed the reads with MiXCR, giving one entry per CDR3 protein. The data hold approximately 200,000 distinct CDR3 sequences, with about half observed a single time. This record belongs to a study of CD8+CD57+ T cells in acquired aplastic anemia. Study-wide background: DNA from sorted CD4+ and CD8+ cells averaged around 3.5 ug.

The CDR3 sequence is 12 residues long. CDR1 ENHRY and CDR2 SYGVKD come from the germline V gene. V was pared by 8 bases and J by 4 bases, with 10 bases between. Patients who underwent sequencing had shown CD8+CD57+ cell expansion by flow cytometry. The cohort consisted entirely of patients having severe acquired aplastic anemia. General study findings and limits: Statistical testing detected no significant gap in CD8+ Simpson's diversity between patients and controls. The same twenty-nine CD8+ CDR3 sequences occurred in patients and in controls.

The genes are TRBV10-3 and TRBJ2-3, with unresolved D. Sample: sorted CD4+, CD8+, or CD8+CD57+ T cells (not recorded which) from PBMCs. This clonotype originated in a human donor with aplastic anemia. CDR3 region: CAIARLADTQYF. DNA for the CDR3: TGTGCCATCGCGAGGTTGGCAGATACGCAGTATTTT.